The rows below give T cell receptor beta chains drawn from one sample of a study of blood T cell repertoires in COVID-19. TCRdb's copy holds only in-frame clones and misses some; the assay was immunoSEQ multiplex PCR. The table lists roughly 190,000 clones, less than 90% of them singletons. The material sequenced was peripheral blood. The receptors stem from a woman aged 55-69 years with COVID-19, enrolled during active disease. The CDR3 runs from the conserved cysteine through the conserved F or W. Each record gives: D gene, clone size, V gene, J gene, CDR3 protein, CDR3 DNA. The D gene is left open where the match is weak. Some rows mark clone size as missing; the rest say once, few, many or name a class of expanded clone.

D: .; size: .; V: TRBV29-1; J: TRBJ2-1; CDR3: CSVPGLVEDEQFF; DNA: TGCAGCGTCCCGGGACTCGTTGAGGATGAGCAGTTCTTC
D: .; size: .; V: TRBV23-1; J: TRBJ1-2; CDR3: CASSQSRGKGYTF; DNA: TGCGCCAGCAGTCAATCGAGGGGGAAGGGCTACACCTTC
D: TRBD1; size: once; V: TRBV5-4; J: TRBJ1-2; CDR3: CASSLPGQGRGYTF; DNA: TGTGCCAGCAGCCTACCGGGACAGGGTCGTGGCTACACCTTC
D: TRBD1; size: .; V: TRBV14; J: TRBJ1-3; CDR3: CASSLFRGYGNTIYF; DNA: TGTGCCAGCAGCCTCTTCAGGGGGTACGGAAACACCATATATTTT
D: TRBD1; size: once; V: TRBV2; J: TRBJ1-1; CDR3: CASTRGQGRGWAFF; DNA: TGTGCCAGCACGCGGGGACAGGGAAGAGGTTGGGCTTTCTTT
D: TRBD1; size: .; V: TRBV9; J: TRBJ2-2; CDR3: CASSVDTGVNTGELFF; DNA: TGTGCCAGCAGCGTAGACACAGGGGTGAACACCGGGGAGCTGTTTTTT
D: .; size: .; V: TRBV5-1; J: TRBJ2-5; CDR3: CASSPQVTGRRQETQYF; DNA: TGCGCCAGCAGCCCCCAGGTAACAGGGAGAAGGCAAGAGACCCAGTACTTC
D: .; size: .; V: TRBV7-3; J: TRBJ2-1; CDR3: CASSPPRGDDEQFF; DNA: TGTGCCAGCAGCCCCCCGCGGGGTGACGATGAGCAGTTCTTC
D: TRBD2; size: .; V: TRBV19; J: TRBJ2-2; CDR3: CASRMGGGRTGELFF; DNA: TGTGCCAGTAGGATGGGGGGAGGGAGGACCGGGGAGCTGTTTTTT
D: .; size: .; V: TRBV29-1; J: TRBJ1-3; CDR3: CSVGTSGNTIYF; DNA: TGCAGCGTTGGGACATCTGGAAACACCATATATTTT
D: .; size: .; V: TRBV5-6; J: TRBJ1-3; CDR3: CASSLGGQGFSGNTIYF; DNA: TGTGCCAGCAGCTTGGGGGGCCAGGGCTTCTCTGGAAACACCATATATTTT
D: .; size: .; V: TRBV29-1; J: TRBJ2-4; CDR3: CSVGQRNIQYF; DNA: TGCAGCGTTGGACAGAGAAACATTCAGTACTTC
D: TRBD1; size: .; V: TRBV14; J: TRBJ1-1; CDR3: CASSHYRQGSEAFF; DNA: TGTGCCAGCAGCCATTATCGACAGGGGAGTGAAGCTTTCTTT
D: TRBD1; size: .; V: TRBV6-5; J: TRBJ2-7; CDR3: CASSTGVKQYF; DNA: TGTGCCAGCAGCACAGGGGTTAAGCAGTACTTC
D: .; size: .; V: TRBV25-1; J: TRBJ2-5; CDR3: CASSEGGMGGETQYF; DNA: TGTGCCAGCAGTGAGGGCGGGATGGGTGGTGAGACCCAGTACTTC
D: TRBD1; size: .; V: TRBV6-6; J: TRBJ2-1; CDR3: CASSYLETGGEQFF; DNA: TGTGCCAGCAGTTACCTCGAGACAGGGGGTGAGCAGTTCTTC
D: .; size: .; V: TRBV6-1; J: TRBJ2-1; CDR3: CASSEAGRNEQFF; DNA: TGTGCCAGCAGTGAAGCTGGTCGGAATGAGCAGTTCTTC
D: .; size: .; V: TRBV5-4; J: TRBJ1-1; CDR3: CASSLYRDDTEAFF; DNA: TGTGCCAGCAGCTTGTACAGGGACGACACTGAAGCTTTCTTT
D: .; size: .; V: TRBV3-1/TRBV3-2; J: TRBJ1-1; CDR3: CASSQRGVITEAFF; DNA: TGTGCCAGCAGCCAGCGAGGTGTGATCACTGAAGCTTTCTTT
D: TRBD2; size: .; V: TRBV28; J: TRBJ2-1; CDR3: CASSLRSSGHNEQFF; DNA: TGTGCCAGCAGTTTACGGTCTAGCGGTCACAATGAGCAGTTCTTC
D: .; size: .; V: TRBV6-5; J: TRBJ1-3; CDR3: CASRVGSSGNTIYF; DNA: TGTGCCAGCAGGGTAGGGAGCTCTGGAAACACCATATATTTT
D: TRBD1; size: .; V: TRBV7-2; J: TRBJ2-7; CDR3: CASSQGTAQQYF; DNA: TGTGCCAGCAGCCAGGGGACAGCTCAGCAGTACTTC
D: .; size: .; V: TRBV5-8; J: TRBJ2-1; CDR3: CASSLYVGVGNEQFF; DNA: TGTGCCAGCAGCTTGTATGTGGGAGTGGGCAATGAGCAGTTCTTC
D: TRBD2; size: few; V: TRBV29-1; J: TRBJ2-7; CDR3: CSVPGLADTITYEQYF; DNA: TGCAGCGTCCCCGGACTAGCGGACACGATTACCTACGAGCAGTACTTC
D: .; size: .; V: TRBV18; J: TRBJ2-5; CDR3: CASSPLGVSETQYF; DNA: TGTGCCAGCTCACCACTCGGGGTCTCAGAGACCCAGTACTTC
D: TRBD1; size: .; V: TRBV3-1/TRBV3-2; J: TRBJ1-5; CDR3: CASSQERGGRGQRGNQPQHF; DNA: TGTGCCAGCAGCCAAGAAAGGGGCGGCAGGGGGCAAAGGGGCAATCAGCCCCAGCATTTT
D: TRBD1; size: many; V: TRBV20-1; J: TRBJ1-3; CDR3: CSASRDRRLSGNTIYF; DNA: TGCAGTGCTAGTCGGGACAGGCGACTCTCTGGAAACACCATATATTTT
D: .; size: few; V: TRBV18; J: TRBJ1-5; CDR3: CASSPEPEGPQHF; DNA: TGTGCCAGCTCACCAGAACCCGAGGGGCCCCAGCATTTT
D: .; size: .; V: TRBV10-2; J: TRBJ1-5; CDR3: CASSESGGPRPQHF; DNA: TGCGCCAGCAGTGAGTCAGGAGGGCCTAGACCCCAGCATTTT
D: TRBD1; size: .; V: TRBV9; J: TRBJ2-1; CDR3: CASSDGQGTGNEQFF; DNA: TGTGCCAGCAGCGACGGACAGGGTACTGGGAATGAGCAGTTCTTC
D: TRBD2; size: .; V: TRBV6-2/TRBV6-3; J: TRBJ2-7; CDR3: CASSRGRPTYEQYF; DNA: TGTGCCAGCAGCCGCGGGAGGCCTACCTACGAGCAGTACTTC
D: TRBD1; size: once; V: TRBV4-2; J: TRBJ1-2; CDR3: CASSQGMGQYYGYTF; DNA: TGTGCCAGCAGCCAAGGGATGGGACAGTACTATGGCTACACCTTC
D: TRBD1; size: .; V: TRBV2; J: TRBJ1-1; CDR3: CASSEEGQGLTEAFF; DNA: TGTGCCAGCAGTGAGGAAGGACAGGGGCTCACTGAAGCTTTCTTT
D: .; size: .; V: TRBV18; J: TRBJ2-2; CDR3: CASSDRNTGELFF; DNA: TGTGCCAGCTCAGATAGAAACACCGGGGAGCTGTTTTTT
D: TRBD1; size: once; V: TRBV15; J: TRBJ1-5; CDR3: CATSRNRDRVGNQPQHF; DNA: TGTGCCACCAGCAGAAACCGGGACAGGGTAGGTAATCAGCCCCAGCATTTT
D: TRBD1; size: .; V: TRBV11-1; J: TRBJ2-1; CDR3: CASSYRTGPNEQFF; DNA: TGTGCCAGCAGTTACCGGACAGGGCCCAATGAGCAGTTCTTC
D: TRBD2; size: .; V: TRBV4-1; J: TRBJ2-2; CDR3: CASSRTSGRGTGELFF; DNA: TGCGCCAGCAGCCGGACTAGCGGGAGAGGTACCGGGGAGCTGTTTTTT
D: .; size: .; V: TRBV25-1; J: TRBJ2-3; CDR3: CASSGVRGADTQYF; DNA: TGTGCCAGCAGTGGTGTCAGGGGTGCAGATACGCAGTATTTT
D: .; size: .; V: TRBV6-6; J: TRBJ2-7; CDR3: CASKTTGLTLSYEQYF; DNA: TGTGCCAGCAAGACGACAGGACTCACCCTCTCCTACGAGCAGTACTTC
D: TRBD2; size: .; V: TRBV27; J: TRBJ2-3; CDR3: CASSLASGSTDTQYF; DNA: TGTGCCAGCAGTTTGGCTAGCGGTAGCACAGATACGCAGTATTTT
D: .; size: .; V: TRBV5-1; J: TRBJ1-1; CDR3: CASSLAPENTEAFF; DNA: TGCGCCAGCAGCTTGGCCCCAGAGAACACTGAAGCTTTCTTT
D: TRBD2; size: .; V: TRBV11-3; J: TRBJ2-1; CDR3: CASDHGLAEVNEQFF; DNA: TGTGCCAGCGACCATGGCCTAGCGGAAGTCAATGAGCAGTTCTTC
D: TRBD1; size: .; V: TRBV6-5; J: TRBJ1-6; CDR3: CASRPPGQGSPLHF; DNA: TGTGCCAGCAGGCCACCGGGACAGGGTTCACCCCTCCACTTT
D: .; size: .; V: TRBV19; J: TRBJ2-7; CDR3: CASSIHLAKNEQYF; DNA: TGTGCCAGTAGTATACACCTAGCGAAGAACGAGCAGTACTTC
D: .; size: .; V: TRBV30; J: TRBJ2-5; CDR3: CAWSVRGGETQYF; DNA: TGTGCCTGGAGTGTAAGGGGGGGAGAGACCCAGTACTTC